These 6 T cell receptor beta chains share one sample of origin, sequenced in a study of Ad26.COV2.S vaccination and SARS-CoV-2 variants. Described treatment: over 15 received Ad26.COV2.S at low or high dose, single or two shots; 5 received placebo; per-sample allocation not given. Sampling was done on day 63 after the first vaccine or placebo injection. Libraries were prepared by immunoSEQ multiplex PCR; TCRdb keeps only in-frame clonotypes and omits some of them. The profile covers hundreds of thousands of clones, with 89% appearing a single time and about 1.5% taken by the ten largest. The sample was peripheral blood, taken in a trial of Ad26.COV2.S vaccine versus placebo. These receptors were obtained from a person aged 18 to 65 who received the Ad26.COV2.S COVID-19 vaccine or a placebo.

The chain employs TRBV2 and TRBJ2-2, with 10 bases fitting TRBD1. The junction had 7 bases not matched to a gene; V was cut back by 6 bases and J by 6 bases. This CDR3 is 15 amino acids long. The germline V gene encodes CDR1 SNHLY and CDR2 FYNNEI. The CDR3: CASRLTGGAPGELFF. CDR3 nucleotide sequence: TGTGCCAGCAGGTTGACAGGGGGCGCGCCCGGGGAGCTGTTTTTT.

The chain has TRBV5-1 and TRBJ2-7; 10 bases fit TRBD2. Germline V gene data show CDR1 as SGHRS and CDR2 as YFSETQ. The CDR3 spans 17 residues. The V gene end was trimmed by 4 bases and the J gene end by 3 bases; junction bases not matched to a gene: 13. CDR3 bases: TGCGCCAGCAGCCGGGCCCTAGCGGGGGTGAGTAACTACGAGCAGTACTTC. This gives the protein CASSRALAGVSNYEQYF.

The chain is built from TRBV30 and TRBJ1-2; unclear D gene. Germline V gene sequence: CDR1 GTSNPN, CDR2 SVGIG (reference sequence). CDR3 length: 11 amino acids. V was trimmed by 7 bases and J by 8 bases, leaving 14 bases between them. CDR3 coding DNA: TGTGCCTCCGAACGGCTCCAGGGCTACACCTTC. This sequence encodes CASERLQGYTF.

The DNA of the CDR3 is TGCGCCAGCAGCCGGGACAGTTTTTCCTACGAGCAGTACTTC. Translated: CASSRDSFSYEQYF. This chain links TRBV5-1 with TRBJ2-7; 7 bases are shared with TRBD1. The CDR3 runs 14 residues. CDR1 and CDR2 from the germline V gene are SGHRS and YFSETQ. V was pared by 4 bases and J by 1 base, with 5 bases of the junction left unmatched.

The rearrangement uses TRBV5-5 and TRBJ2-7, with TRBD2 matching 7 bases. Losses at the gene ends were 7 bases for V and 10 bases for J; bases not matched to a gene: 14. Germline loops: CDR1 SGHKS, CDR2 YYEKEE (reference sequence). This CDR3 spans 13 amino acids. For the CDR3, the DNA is TGTGCCAGCGCCTCTTGGGGGAGGGAGAGACAGTACTTC. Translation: CASASWGRERQYF.

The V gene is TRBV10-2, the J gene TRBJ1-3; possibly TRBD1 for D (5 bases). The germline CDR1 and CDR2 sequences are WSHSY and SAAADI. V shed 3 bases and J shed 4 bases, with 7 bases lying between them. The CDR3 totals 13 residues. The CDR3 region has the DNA TGCGCCAGCAGTGACCAGGGAGGAAACACCATATATTTT. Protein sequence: CASSDQGGNTIYF.